This passage covers 5 T cell receptor beta chains from one sample sequenced in a study. The sorted Tregs were CD4+CD25+CD127-/low cells. TCRdb re-derived calls from the 5' RACE reads in MiXCR, one entry per CDR3 protein. Counted here are roughly 58,000 distinct CDR3 sequences, under 25% occurring once; the ten biggest clones make up 3.2%. Material for sequencing was tumor-infiltrating Tregs sorted from the breast tumor. These receptors were collected from a female donor with breast cancer.

This clonotype qualifies as medium-sized. The genes are TRBV20-1 and TRBJ2-3, with D perhaps TRBD2 (6 bases). Trimming shortened V by 6 bases and J by 1 base, and 17 bases separated the two germline ends. CDR1 DFQATT and CDR2 SNEGSKA come from the germline V gene (reference sequence). This CDR3 is 15 amino acids long. DNA of the CDR3: TGCAGTGCCCCTGTGGGAGGACAACGCACAGATACGCAGTATTTT. Protein sequence: CSAPVGGQRTDTQYF.

Here the CDR3 reads CASSSTSVRRSYNEQFF. Here the CDR3 DNA reads TGTGCCAGCAGCTCCACTAGCGTTAGGAGGTCCTACAATGAGCAGTTCTTC. V usage is TRBV7-2 and J usage is TRBJ2-1; TRBD2 matches 7 bases. This CDR3 has 17 residues. V was clipped by 4 bases and J by 1 base; unmatched bases: 10. The germline V gene encodes CDR1 SGHTA and CDR2 FQGNSA.

This clonotype appeared a few times. The chain is built from TRBV27 and TRBJ2-2, with 11 bases fitting TRBD1. The CDR3 is 16 amino acids. The germline V gene encodes CDR1 MNHEY and CDR2 SMNVEV (reference sequence). V lost 3 bases and J lost 4; bases outside the gene matches: 4. Written as DNA, the CDR3 is TGTGCCAGCAGTTTCGGACAGGGGGCAGGCACCGGGGAGCTGTTTTTT. Protein product: CASSFGQGAGTGELFF.

This clonotype was observed a handful of times. V gene TRBV28 combines with J gene TRBJ2-1; 13 bases line up with TRBD2. In germline, CDR1 is MDHEN, CDR2 SYDVKM. The junction had 4 bases not matched to a gene; V was cut back by 2 bases and J by 3 bases. The CDR3 has 17 residues. The CDR3 nucleotides read TGTGCCAGCAGTTTACCCGGGACTAGCGGGATCTACAATGAGCAGTTCTTC. This codes for CASSLPGTSGIYNEQFF.

In its sample, this clonotype was seen a few times. As DNA, the CDR3 is TGCGCCAGCAGCCCGGCTGGGGCTTCCTACGAGCAGTACTTC. Amino acid sequence: CASSPAGASYEQYF. The V call is TRBV5-1, the J call TRBJ2-7; the D gene is possibly TRBD1 (5 bases). The V gene lost 4 bases and the J gene lost 1 base, with 12 bases spanning the gap. Germline V CDR1 and CDR2: SGHRS, YFSETQ. The CDR3 runs 14 residues.